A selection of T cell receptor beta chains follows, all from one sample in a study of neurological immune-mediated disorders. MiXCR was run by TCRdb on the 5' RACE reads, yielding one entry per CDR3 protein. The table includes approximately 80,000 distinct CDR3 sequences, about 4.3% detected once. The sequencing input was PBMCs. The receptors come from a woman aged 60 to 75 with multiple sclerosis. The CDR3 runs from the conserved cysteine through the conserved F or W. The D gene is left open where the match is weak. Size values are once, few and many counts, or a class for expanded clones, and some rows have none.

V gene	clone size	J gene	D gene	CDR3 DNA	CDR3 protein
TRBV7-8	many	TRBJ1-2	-	TGTGCCAGCAGCGTCCTCAGGAGTGGCAATAATGGCTACACCTTC	CASSVLRSGNNGYTF
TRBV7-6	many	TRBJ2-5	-	TGTGCCAGCAGCTTAAGGGGGTACGAGACCCAGTACTTC	CASSLRGYETQYF
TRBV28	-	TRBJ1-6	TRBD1	TGTGCCAGCAGTTCCCCCGGGACAGGGGATTCACCCCTCCACTTT	CASSSPGTGDSPLHF
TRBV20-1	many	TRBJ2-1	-	TGCAGTGCTAGAGGACTACCCGTTGGTGAGCAGTTCTTC	CSARGLPVGEQFF
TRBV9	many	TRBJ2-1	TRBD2	TGTGCCAGCAGCAACCGGACTAGCGGGGTCGGTGAGCAGTTCTTC	CASSNRTSGVGEQFF
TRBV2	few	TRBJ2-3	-	TGTGCCAGCAGTGAAGGCGTTCTAGCAGCAGATACGCAGTATTTT	CASSEGVLAADTQYF
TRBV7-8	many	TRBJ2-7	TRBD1	TGTGCCAGCAGCTCCCGGACAGGCGTCTACGAGCAGTACTTC	CASSSRTGVYEQYF
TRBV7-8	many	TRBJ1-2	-	TGTGCCAGCAGCTTAGTAGGGGGTAGGGATGGCTACACCTTC	CASSLVGGRDGYTF
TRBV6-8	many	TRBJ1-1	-	TGTGCCAGCACTTCTCTTAAGTTCACTGAAGCTTTCTTT	CASTSLKFTEAFF
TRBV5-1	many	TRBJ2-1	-	TGCGCCAGCAGCTTGGTTCAGAGCTCCTACAATGAGCAGTTCTTC	CASSLVQSSYNEQFF
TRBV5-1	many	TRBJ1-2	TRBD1	TGCGCCAGCAGCTTGTTACCCGCCCGAACGGGACAGGACTACTATGGCTACACCTTC	CASSLLPARTGQDYYGYTF
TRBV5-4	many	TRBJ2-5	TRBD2	TGTGCCAGCAGCACCAAGACTAGCGGGGGTGAGACCCAGTACTTC	CASSTKTSGGETQYF
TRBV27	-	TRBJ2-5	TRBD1	TGTGCCAGTTCGGCAGGGGGCAAGTGGGAGACCCAGTACTTC	CASSAGGKWETQYF
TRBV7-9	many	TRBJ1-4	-	TGTGCCAGCAGCTACGGAACCCAGAATGAAAAACTGTTTTTT	CASSYGTQNEKLFF
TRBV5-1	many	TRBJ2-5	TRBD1	TGCGCCAGCAGCTCGGGACAGGCCCAAGAGACCCAGTACTTC	CASSSGQAQETQYF
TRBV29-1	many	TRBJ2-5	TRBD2	TGCAGCGTTGAAGAATGGGGGCGGGGGGGAAAAGAGACCCAGTACTTC	CSVEEWGRGGKETQYF
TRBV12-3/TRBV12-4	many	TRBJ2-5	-	TGTGCCAGCAGTTTCAATGGACTACAAGAGACCCAGTACTTC	CASSFNGLQETQYF
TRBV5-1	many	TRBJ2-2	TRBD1	TGCGCCAGCAGCTTAAACAGGGGGAACACCGGGGAGCTGTTTTTT	CASSLNRGNTGELFF
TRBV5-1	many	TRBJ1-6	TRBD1	TGCGCCAGCAGCTCCGGGACAGGGGGCGTGAATTCACCCCTCCACTTT	CASSSGTGGVNSPLHF
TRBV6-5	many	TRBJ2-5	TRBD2	TGTGCCAGCAGTTACGGGGCTAGCGGGCCCAAGACCCAGTACTTC	CASSYGASGPKTQYF
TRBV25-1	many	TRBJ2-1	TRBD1	TGTGCCAGCAGTGACCGGGGTGGGACAGGGAATGAGCAGTTCTTC	CASSDRGGTGNEQFF
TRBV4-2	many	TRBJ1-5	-	TGTGCCAGCAGCCAAGGGCAGAGCCATAGCAATCAGCCCCAGCATTTT	CASSQGQSHSNQPQHF
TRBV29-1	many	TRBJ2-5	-	TGCAGCGTTGAAGCGAGCGGGCAAGAGACCCAGTACTTC	CSVEASGQETQYF
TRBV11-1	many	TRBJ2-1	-	TGTGCCAGCAGCTTAGCTCAGGGGCTAGGGGACAATGAGCAGTTCTTC	CASSLAQGLGDNEQFF
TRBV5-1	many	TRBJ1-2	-	TGCGCCAGCAGCTTGGCCCAACAGGGTGGCGGCTATGGCTACACCTTC	CASSLAQQGGGYGYTF
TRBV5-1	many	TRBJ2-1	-	TGCGCCAGCAGCTTGGGGACCCCCAATGAATGGCAGTTCTTC	CASSLGTPNEWQFF
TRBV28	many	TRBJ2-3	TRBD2	TGTGCCAGCAGGACTAGCGCGGCGGGGGGCGTTACGCAGTATTTT	CASRTSAAGGVTQYF
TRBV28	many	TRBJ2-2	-	TGTGCCAGCAGTTTAGAGGCGACCGGGGAGCTGTTTTTT	CASSLEATGELFF
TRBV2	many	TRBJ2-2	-	TGTGCCAGCCGCGGACTGGGGGACACCGGGGAGCTGTTTTTT	CASRGLGDTGELFF
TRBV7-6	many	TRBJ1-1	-	TGTGCCAGCAGCTTTTCCCGACAGAGATCGAACACTGAAGCTTTCTTT	CASSFSRQRSNTEAFF
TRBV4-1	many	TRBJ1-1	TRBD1	TGCGCCAGCAGCCAAGGACAGGGCGCGCGTGGGAACACTGAAGCTTTCTTT	CASSQGQGARGNTEAFF
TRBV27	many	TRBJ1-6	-	TGTGCCAGCAGTTTATTGAGGCATTCACCCCTCCACTTT	CASSLLRHSPLHF